This T cell receptor beta chain was sequenced for a study of human T cells and chemical hapten exposure. MiXCR, run by TCRdb on the RACE reads, gives a single entry per CDR3 protein. The table records 100,000 to 150,000 distinct CDR3 sequences, about 13% of them present only once. Noted time point: pre-sensitization, week 0. Treatment of the sample: therapeutic diphenylcyclopropenone sensitization with weekly scalp DPC. Trimming shortened V by 3 bases and J by 9 bases, and 19 bases separated the two germline ends. Germline values: CDR1 SEHNR, CDR2 FQNEAQ (reference sequence). The CDR3 length is 15 residues.

The receptor was derived from a woman aged 18-29 years with alopecia areata. Some clones in this sample may be carry-over from other donors' samples. This chain joins TRBV7-9 and TRBJ2-3, with D tentatively TRBD1 (7 bases). Sequencing used whole blood, obtained in connection with sensitization to the hapten diphenylcyclopropenone (DPC). The CDR3 sequence is CASSFRQGVGGTQYF. Here the CDR3 DNA reads TGTGCCAGCAGCTTCCGCCAGGGGGTCGGAGGGACGCAGTATTTT.